A selection of T cell receptor beta chains follows, all from one sample in a study of shared clonotypes between healthy human individuals. Profiling relied on immunoSEQ multiplex PCR, and the TCRdb table lists in-frame clones only, not all of them. Of some 1.5 million clones listed, 95% to 99% are singletons. The specimen was naive CD4+ T cells sorted from blood. Every receptor here comes from a young man in good health. The CDR3 runs from the conserved cysteine through the conserved F or W. The D gene is left open where the match is weak.

>TRBV5-6|-|14|TRBJ1-2
TGTGCCAGCAGCAACCCCAGACGGGGGAATGGCTACACCTTC
CASSNPRRGNGYTF
>TRBV6-1|-|13|TRBJ1-4
TGTGCCAGCTCGACAGCTATCAATGAAAAACTGTTTTTT
CASSTAINEKLFF
>TRBV27|-|16|TRBJ1-1
TGTGCCAGCAGTTTAAGGTCTCTAGACATGAACACTGAAGCTTTCTTT
CASSLRSLDMNTEAFF
>TRBV10-3|TRBD1|14|TRBJ2-7
TGTGCCATCAGTGAACGGGACAGGGCCTACGAGCAGTACTTC
CAISERDRAYEQYF
>TRBV4-3|-|13|TRBJ1-3
TGCGCCAGCAGCCAAGCCGGGGGAAACACCATATATTTT
CASSQAGGNTIYF
>TRBV19|TRBD1|14|TRBJ2-7
TGTGCCAGTAGAGTGACAGGGCCGGCCTACGAGCAGTACTTC
CASRVTGPAYEQYF
>TRBV7-9|-|13|TRBJ1-2
TGTGCCAGCAGCGCCGGAACAGGGTATGGCTACACCTTC
CASSAGTGYGYTF
>TRBV18|TRBD2|15|TRBJ2-5
TGTGCCAGCTCACCCCTTTCAGCGGGGCGGGAGACCCAGTACTTC
CASSPLSAGRETQYF
>TRBV10-1|TRBD2|17|TRBJ2-1
TGCGCCAGCAGTGAGGGTATAGCGGGAGGGCCAAACAATGAGCAGTTCTTC
CASSEGIAGGPNNEQFF
>TRBV19|TRBD2|19|TRBJ2-3
TGTGCCAGTAGTAGACCCGGGACTAGCGGGACCGTGGGCACAGATACGCAGTATTTT
CASSRPGTSGTVGTDTQYF
>TRBV7-6|-|13|TRBJ2-1
TGTGCCAGCAGCTTAGTGACCGACAATGAGCAGTTCTTC
CASSLVTDNEQFF